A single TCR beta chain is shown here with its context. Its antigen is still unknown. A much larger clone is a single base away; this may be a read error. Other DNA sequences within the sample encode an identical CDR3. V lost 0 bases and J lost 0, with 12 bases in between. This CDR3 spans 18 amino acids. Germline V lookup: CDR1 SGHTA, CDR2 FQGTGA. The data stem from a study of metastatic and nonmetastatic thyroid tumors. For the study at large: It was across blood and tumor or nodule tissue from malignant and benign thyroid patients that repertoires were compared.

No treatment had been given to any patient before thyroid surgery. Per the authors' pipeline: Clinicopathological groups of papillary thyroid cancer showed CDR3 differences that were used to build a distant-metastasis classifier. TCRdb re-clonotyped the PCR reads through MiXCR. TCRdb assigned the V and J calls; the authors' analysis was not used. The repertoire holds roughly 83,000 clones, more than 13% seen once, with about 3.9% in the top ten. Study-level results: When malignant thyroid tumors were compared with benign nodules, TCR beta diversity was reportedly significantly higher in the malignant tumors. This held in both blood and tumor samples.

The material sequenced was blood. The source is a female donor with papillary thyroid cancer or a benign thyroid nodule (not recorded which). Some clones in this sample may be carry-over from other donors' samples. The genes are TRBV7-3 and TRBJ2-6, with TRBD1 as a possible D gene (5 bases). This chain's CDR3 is CASSLTGVPSSGANVLTF. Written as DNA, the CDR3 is TGTGCCAGCAGCTTAACAGGGGTCCCAAGCTCTGGGGCCAACGTCCTGACTTTC.